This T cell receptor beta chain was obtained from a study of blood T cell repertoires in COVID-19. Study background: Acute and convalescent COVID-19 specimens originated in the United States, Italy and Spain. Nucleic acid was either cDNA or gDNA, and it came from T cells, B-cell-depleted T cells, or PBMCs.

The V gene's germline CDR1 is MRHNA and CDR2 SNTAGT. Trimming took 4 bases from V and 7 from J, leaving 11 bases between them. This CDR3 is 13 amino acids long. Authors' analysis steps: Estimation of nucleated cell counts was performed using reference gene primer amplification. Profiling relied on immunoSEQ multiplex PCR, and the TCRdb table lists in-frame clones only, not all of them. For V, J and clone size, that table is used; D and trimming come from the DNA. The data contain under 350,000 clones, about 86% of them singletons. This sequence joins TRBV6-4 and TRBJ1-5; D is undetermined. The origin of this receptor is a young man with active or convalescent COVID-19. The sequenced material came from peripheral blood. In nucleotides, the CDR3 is TGTGCCAGCAGTGCGGAGGTTGGACAGCCCCAGCATTTT. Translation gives CASSAEVGQPQHF.